The next 20 T cell receptor beta chains were all read from a single sample in a study of OX40 agonist ivuxolimab in advanced cancers. Method: immunoSEQ multiplex PCR; TCRdb's copy keeps in-frame clones and lacks some. The sample consists of about 6,700 clones, approximately 94% of them appearing once. The sequenced sample was CD4+ or CD8+ T cells sorted from blood, obtained in a trial of the OX40 agonist ivuxolimab. The source is an adult with an advanced solid tumor such as melanoma, head and neck, liver or kidney cancer.

This rearrangement joins TRBV5-6 to TRBJ1-2; 9 bases map to TRBD1. Per the germline V gene, CDR1 is SGHDT and CDR2 is YYEEEE. The V gene end was trimmed by 2 bases and the J gene end by 2 bases; junction bases not matched to a gene: 4. There are 15 residues in the CDR3. The DNA of the CDR3 is TGTGCCAGCAGCTTCCGGGACAGGGAGAACTATGGCTACACCTTC. It codes for CASSFRDRENYGYTF.

The V gene is TRBV27, the J gene TRBJ2-1; TRBD2 agrees at 8 bases. Trimming cost V 6 bases and J 4 bases; bases outside gene matches: 14. The germline gives CDR1 MNHEY, CDR2 SMNVEV (reference sequence). The CDR3 extends over 17 amino acids. The CDR3 is CASSPTTLGTRYNEQFF. The CDR3, as DNA: TGTGCCAGCAGCCCAACGACACTCGGGACTAGATACAATGAGCAGTTCTTC.

V and J are TRBV2 and TRBJ2-1, with 9 nucleotides matching TRBD2. CDR1 is SNHLY and CDR2 is FYNNEI in the germline V gene. The V and J ends lost 6 bases and 6 bases, in that order; junction bases with no gene match: 9. The CDR3 is made up of 15 amino acids. CDR3 protein: CASRGPGLAINEQFF. Written as DNA, the CDR3 is TGTGCCAGCAGGGGGCCGGGACTAGCTATCAATGAGCAGTTCTTC.

V is TRBV28 and J is TRBJ2-3, with TRBD2 as a possible D gene (5 bases). The CDR3 contains 16 residues. The germline gives CDR1 MDHEN, CDR2 SYDVKM. V was pared by 5 bases and J by 2 bases, with 17 bases between. The CDR3 DNA sequence: TGTGCCAGCAGTCCAAGTGGTAGGAGGTCCACAGATACGCAGTATTTT. It yields the protein CASSPSGRRSTDTQYF.

On this clone: A junction boundary mismatches the germline segment, possibly from a read error. The chain has TRBV7-6 and TRBJ2-2; 7 bases fit TRBD1. Germline CDR1 and CDR2: SGHVS and FNYEAQ. The CDR3 totals 15 residues. This CDR3 is CASTLTGERTGELFF. The CDR3 DNA reads as TGTGCCAGCACCTTAACAGGGGAAAGGACCGGGGAGCTGTTTTTT.

This chain links TRBV5-4 with TRBJ2-5, with a possible D match to TRBD2 (7 bases). V gave up 0 bases and J gave up 4 bases, with 16 bases separating them. CDR1 SGHNT and CDR2 YYREEE come from the germline V gene (reference sequence). This CDR3 region has 16 residues. In DNA form, the CDR3 reads TGTGCCAGCAGCTTGGGAGGGAGGGGGTCAGGAGAGACCCAGTACTTC. Translation gives CASSLGGRGSGETQYF.

J is TRBJ1-4 and V is TRBV7-8, with 8 bases matching TRBD1. Looked up from germline, CDR1 is SGHVS and CDR2 is FQNEAQ. V lost 2 bases, J lost 7 bases, and 9 bases stayed unmatched. This CDR3 spans 16 amino acids. The CDR3 loop is CASSLRRQGAFEKLFF. The CDR3 DNA reads as TGTGCCAGCAGCTTAAGGCGCCAGGGGGCGTTTGAAAAACTGTTTTTT.

V and J are TRBV4-2 and TRBJ2-7, with D unclear. The germline V and J ends were trimmed by 4 bases and 0 bases, with 10 bases remaining between them. The CDR3 runs 14 residues. CDR1 LGHNA and CDR2 YNFKEQ come from the germline V gene. The CDR3 spells CASSLGRSSYEQYF. CDR3 coding DNA: TGTGCCAGCAGCCTTGGACGGAGCTCCTACGAGCAGTACTTC.

The chain carries TRBV7-9 and TRBJ2-1, with a tentative D call TRBD2 (5 bases). The ends were cut back, 4 bases at V and 10 bases at J, with 14 bases in the middle. Germline V gene sequence: CDR1 SEHNR, CDR2 FQNEAQ (reference sequence). CDR3 length: 13 residues. The CDR3 spells CASSSGLAYEQFF. The CDR3 nucleotides are TGTGCCAGCAGCTCCGGCCTAGCTTACGAGCAGTTCTTC.

This clone occurred once. The CDR3 coding sequence is TGTGCCAGCAGCAAAGAGGTGGTAGGGTACTATAATTCACCCCTCCACTTT. It translates to CASSKEVVGYYNSPLHF. The V and J genes are TRBV21-1 and TRBJ1-6. TRBV21-1 is noted as a pseudogene. The CDR3 has 17 residues.

This clone was observed a few times. V is TRBV15 and J is TRBJ1-2; TRBD1 might be the D (5 bases). Germline V gene lookup returns CDR1 LNHNV and CDR2 YYDKDF (reference sequence). V lost 3 bases to trimming and J lost 0 bases, with 14 bases between them. The CDR3 length is 16 residues. CDR3 sequence reads: CATSRGGMETNYGYTF. CDR3 in DNA: TGTGCCACCAGCAGGGGGGGTATGGAAACTAACTATGGCTACACCTTC.

V gene TRBV6-1 combines with J gene TRBJ1-5; the D is unclear. CDR3 length: 15 amino acids. Between the trimmed V and J ends, which lost 0 bases and 7 bases, there was a span of 13 bases. Germline V gene data show CDR1 as MNHNS and CDR2 as SASEGT. CDR3 DNA: TGTGCCAGCAGTGAAGCCGGCGGTGCTCAGCAGCCCCAGCATTTT. It encodes CASSEAGGAQQPQHF.

The CDR3 coding sequence is TGTGCCAGCAGTTTACAATACGAGCAGTACTTC. This gives the protein CASSLQYEQYF. This rearrangement joins TRBV28 to TRBJ2-5; D gene ambiguous. The assigned J gene may be wrong: the sequence end matches TRBJ2-7 better. The CDR3 runs to 11 residues. Germline CDR1 reads MDHEN; CDR2 reads SYDVKM.

V gene TRBV18 combines with J gene TRBJ2-2; D ambiguous. Germline V lookup: CDR1 KGHSH, CDR2 LQKENI. The CDR3 covers 13 residues. V was pared by 4 bases and J by 3 bases, with 6 bases between. In DNA form, the CDR3 reads TGTGCCAGCTCACAAAGAGACACCGGGGAGCTGTTTTTT. Its protein product is CASSQRDTGELFF.

This sequence joins TRBV28 and TRBJ2-1, with 11 bases aligning to TRBD2. In germline, CDR1 is MDHEN, CDR2 SYDVKM. J gave up 4 bases and V 5 bases, and 7 bases lay outside the gene matches. The CDR3 totals 16 residues. This CDR3 reads CASSPHSSGGYNEQFF. CDR3 in DNA: TGTGCCAGCAGTCCCCATTCTAGCGGGGGGTACAATGAGCAGTTCTTC.

The rearrangement uses TRBV10-1 and TRBJ2-2; no definite D call. Trimming shortened V by 4 bases and J by 6 bases, and 9 bases separated the two germline ends. The CDR3 consists of 13 residues. Germline values: CDR1 WNHNN, CDR2 SYGVQD (reference sequence). The CDR3 loop is CASSVRVAGELFF. Here the CDR3 DNA reads TGCGCCAGCAGTGTTAGGGTGGCCGGGGAGCTGTTTTTT.

V is TRBV27 and J is TRBJ1-4, with 7 bases that match TRBD1. Germline CDR1 is MNHEY and CDR2 is SMNVEV (reference sequence). Unmatched junction bases numbered 19, after V lost 4 bases and J lost 8 bases. The CDR3 consists of 18 residues. CDR3 loop: CASSSLNLRQGIGEKLFF. CDR3 coding DNA: TGTGCCAGCAGTTCCCTAAATTTACGACAGGGAATTGGGGAAAAACTGTTTTTT.

V usage is TRBV5-1 and J usage is TRBJ2-7; unclear D gene. Germline CDR1 reads SGHRS; CDR2 reads YFSETQ. The CDR3 is made up of 13 amino acids. Trimming took off 0 bases at V and 3 bases at J, with 7 bases between the two ends. The CDR3 loop is CASSLEVGYEQYF. DNA of the CDR3: TGCGCCAGCAGCTTGGAGGTCGGCTACGAGCAGTACTTC.

The chain recombines TRBV27 with TRBJ2-2, with D perhaps TRBD1 (5 bases). Trimming took 6 bases from V and 2 from J, leaving 13 bases between them. CDR3 size: 15 residues. The germline V gene encodes CDR1 MNHEY and CDR2 SMNVEV (reference sequence). The CDR3 is CASRKQALNTGELFF. CDR3 in DNA: TGTGCCAGCAGGAAACAGGCTCTTAACACCGGGGAGCTGTTTTTT.

In DNA form, the CDR3 reads TGCGCCAGCAGCCCGAGGCCGGGGGGCGGAAACACCATATATTTT. Amino acid sequence: CASSPRPGGGNTIYF. V usage is TRBV5-1 and J usage is TRBJ1-3; the D gene is possibly TRBD1 (6 bases). V gave up 4 bases and J gave up 4 bases, with 15 bases separating them. CDR1 SGHRS and CDR2 YFSETQ come from the germline V gene. The CDR3 is made up of 15 amino acids.